The sequence of this T cell receptor beta chain was determined in a study of blood T cell repertoires in COVID-19. Study-level background: The United States, Italy and Spain were the sources of the acute and convalescent COVID-19 samples. From T cells, B-cell-depleted T cells, or PBMCs came the material, which was cDNA or gDNA.

Methods used by the authors: Amplification from reference gene primers served as the basis for estimated nucleated cell counts. TCRdb's copy holds only in-frame clones and misses some; the assay was immunoSEQ multiplex PCR. Clone size and the V and J calls come from that table; the DNA yielded D and trimming. The data show more than 150,000 clones, with roughly 82% seen just once and 4.5% to 5.5% held by the top ten. CDR3 length: 15 residues. V trimming: 1 base; J trimming: 10 bases; junction bases outside the gene matches: 6. Germline V lookup: CDR1 SGHDT, CDR2 YYEEEE. This clone has only one observation.

The sample comprised peripheral blood. The chain combines TRBV5-6 with TRBJ1-4; 11 nucleotides line up with TRBD1. This clonotype originated in a woman in her thirties with acute or convalescent COVID-19. CDR3 DNA sequence: TGTGCCAGCAGCTTGCAGGGACAGGGGGACGGAAAACTGTTTTTT. Translation gives CASSLQGQGDGKLFF.